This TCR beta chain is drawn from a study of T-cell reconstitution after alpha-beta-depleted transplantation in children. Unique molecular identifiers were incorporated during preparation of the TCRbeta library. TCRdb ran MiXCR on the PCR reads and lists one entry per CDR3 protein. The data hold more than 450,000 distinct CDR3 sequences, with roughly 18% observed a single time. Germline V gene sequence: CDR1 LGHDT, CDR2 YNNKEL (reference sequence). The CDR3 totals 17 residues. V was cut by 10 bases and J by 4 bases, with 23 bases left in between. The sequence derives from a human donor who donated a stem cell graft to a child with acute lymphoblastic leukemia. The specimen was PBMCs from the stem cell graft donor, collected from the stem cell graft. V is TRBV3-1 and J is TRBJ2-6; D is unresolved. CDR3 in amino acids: CATTQAGIHRGANVLTF. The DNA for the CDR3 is TGTGCCACCACCCAAGCTGGCATTCATCGGGGGGCCAACGTCCTGACTTTC.